This T cell receptor beta chain came from a study of T cell responses to AZD1222 COVID-19 vaccine. Assay used: immunoSEQ multiplex PCR; TCRdb lists only in-frame clones, some missing. The repertoire holds 70,000 to 80,000 clones, with roughly 90% as singletons. This clone turned up a few times. Antigen specificity is unknown. CDR1 and CDR2 from the germline V gene are SGHTA and FQGNSA. V was shortened by 2 bases and J by 7 bases, with 12 bases between the two germline ends. This CDR3 has 15 amino acids. Study results and limitations: Nearly half of unique spike-specific TCRs reportedly avoided B.1.351 and B.1.1.7 mutated regions. Recipients of two AZD1222 doses showed rising Spike-specific TCR breadth and depth. Repertoire collection took place solely once the T cell response had peaked. Clonal diversity was possibly underestimated; the donors were predominantly white British and more often female.

This clonotype was obtained from an adult in good health. The sample in question was peripheral blood, obtained on day 0 of AZD1222 vaccination. The rearrangement uses TRBV7-2 and TRBJ1-6; unclear D gene. CDR3 coding DNA: TGTGCCAGCAGCTTATGGGTCAGCACCAATTCACCCCTCCACTTT. It translates to CASSLWVSTNSPLHF.